The clone carrying this T cell receptor (beta chain) occurred many times. Its antigen is unknown. This record belongs to a study of regulatory T cells in long-lasting Graves disease. Study overall: Graves' patients with a new diagnosis had received antithyroid drugs under 3 months.

Regarding time point: newly diagnosed GD, antithyroid drugs for less than 3 months. The TCR library was made from RNA extracted from PBMCs. iRepertoire HTBI primers and Arm-PCR of CDR3 regions built TCR beta libraries. Study processing details: Analysis of the samples identified around 64 TRBV and about 14 TRBJ segments. TCRdb redid the calling of the multiplex PCR reads with MiXCR, one entry per CDR3 protein. The V and J calls and clone size are TCRdb's, not the authors'. The table lists over 200,000 distinct CDR3 sequences, roughly 18% of them singletons. General study results and limits: Persistent disease samples used TRBV28, TRBJ1-2 and TRBJ2-5 preferentially.

V was clipped by 2 bases and J by 8 bases, with 12 bases between them. This CDR3 contains 13 residues. CDR1 SEHNR and CDR2 FQNEAQ come from the germline V gene (reference sequence). The same data also went into a second study, on T cells in Graves' hyperthyroidism and ophthalmopathy. Per that study: HTBI primers drove first-round RT-PCR of the TCR CDR3.

The chain carries TRBV7-9 and TRBJ1-1; D gene ambiguous. This TCR derives from a woman younger than 45 with Graves disease. The specimen was peripheral blood mononuclear cells (PBMCs), collected at new diagnosis, from a patient treated with antithyroid drugs. CDR3 loop: CASSLSPRSEAFF. In DNA form, the CDR3 reads TGTGCCAGCAGCTTAAGCCCGAGGTCGGAAGCTTTCTTT.